The source of this TCR beta chain is a study of T cell responses to AZD1222 COVID-19 vaccine. Study details: Second doses that came at about 4 or about 12 weeks were put together. Study-wide results and caveats: After two AZD1222 doses, spike-specific TCR breadth and depth rose versus day 0. Clonal diversity was possibly underestimated, and the donors were mostly white British, with more females.

Concerning this clone: The antigen is not known.

CDR3 length: 16 amino acids. CDR1 is SGDLS and CDR2 is YYNGEE in the germline V gene. Trimming took 3 bases from V and 0 from J, leaving 10 bases between them. This table comes from immunoSEQ multiplex PCR, and its TCRdb copy is limited to in-frame clones, with some not included. The sample includes 100,000 to 120,000 clones, roughly 80% seen only once; the top ten take more than 4.5%. The sequence came from an adult in good health. The genes are TRBV9 and TRBJ1-6; a possible D gene is TRBD1 (5 bases). Sequences were derived from peripheral blood, sampled on day 0 of AZD1222 vaccination. The CDR3 loop reads CASSEGSSSYNSPLHF. The DNA for the CDR3 is TGTGCCAGCAGCGAGGGGTCTAGCTCCTATAATTCACCCCTCCACTTT.